Below, 10 T cell receptor beta chains from the same sample are listed, as sequenced in a study of OX40 agonist ivuxolimab in advanced cancers. Assay: immunoSEQ multiplex PCR; the TCRdb copy retains only in-frame clones and omits some. The top ten clones hold approximately 12% of a sample with some 50,000 clones, about 88% of them seen once. The source was CD4+ or CD8+ T cells sorted from blood, collected in a trial of the OX40 agonist ivuxolimab. The origin of the receptors is an adult with an advanced solid tumor such as melanoma, head and neck, liver or kidney cancer.

The V and J genes are TRBV4-1 and TRBJ1-1, with D unresolved. The germline V gene encodes CDR1 MGHRA and CDR2 YSYEKL. The CDR3 spans 10 residues. Trimming cost V 5 bases and J 11 bases, with 9 bases left between them. As DNA, the CDR3 is TGCGCCAGCAGCGGGCGCAGGGCTTTCTTT. The encoded protein is CASSGRRAFF.

This rearrangement joins TRBV27 to TRBJ1-2; TRBD1 matches at 8 bases. This CDR3 contains 13 residues. The trim removed 5 bases at V and 3 bases at J, leaving 2 bases unmatched. Per germline, CDR1 MNHEY and CDR2 SMNVEV (reference sequence). The CDR3: CASSRQGYYGYTF. The CDR3 coding sequence is TGTGCCAGCAGTCGACAGGGGTACTATGGCTACACCTTC.

The chain is built from TRBV6-6 and TRBJ1-2; D gene ambiguous. The CDR3 is 14 residues long. The germline V gene has CDR1 MNHNY and CDR2 SVGAGI (reference sequence). V dropped 4 bases and J dropped 7 bases, with 16 bases sitting between them. The CDR3 region is CASSSEVLGSGYTF. DNA of the CDR3: TGTGCCAGCAGTTCGGAGGTTCTGGGCTCTGGCTACACCTTC.

V usage is TRBV28 and J usage is TRBJ1-4, with D maybe TRBD1 (6 bases). This CDR3 is built from 16 residues. Trimming removed 2 bases at V and 0 bases at J, with 10 bases between. Germline CDR1 reads MDHEN; CDR2 reads SYDVKM. DNA of the CDR3: TGTGCCAGCAGTTTAGGCCGGGACACAACTAATGAAAAACTGTTTTTT. It yields the protein CASSLGRDTTNEKLFF.

The CDR3 is CASSQEWAGTSYEQYF. In DNA, the CDR3 is TGCGCCAGCAGCCAAGAATGGGCGGGGACCTCGTACGAGCAGTACTTC. The chain is built from TRBV4-3 and TRBJ2-7, with D possibly TRBD2 on 6 matching bases. CDR1 and CDR2 from the germline V gene are LGHNA and YSLEER. Trimming removed 0 bases from V and 4 bases from J, with 16 bases in between. This CDR3 has 16 amino acids.

This chain links TRBV27 with TRBJ2-7; the match to TRBD2 covers 8 bases. Unmatched junction bases numbered 10, after V lost 6 bases and J lost 3 bases. Germline V gene sequence: CDR1 MNHEY, CDR2 SMNVEV (reference sequence). This CDR3 has 15 residues. CDR3 in amino acids: CASSMGTSGFYEQYF. The CDR3 DNA reads as TGTGCCAGCAGCATGGGAACTAGCGGCTTCTACGAGCAGTACTTC.

The V and J genes are TRBV5-8 and TRBJ2-5, with TRBD1 identical over 8 bases. The CDR3 spans 15 residues. V shed 4 bases, J shed 7 bases, and the junction held 12 bases outside the gene matches. Germline V gene sequence: CDR1 SGHTS, CDR2 YDEGEE. The CDR3 spells CASSAGQGLVGTQYF. The CDR3, as DNA: TGTGCCAGCAGCGCTGGACAGGGCCTTGTGGGGACCCAGTACTTC. Combining the CDR3 with reference TRBV5-8 and TRBJ2-5 gives the whole variable domain EAGVTQSPTHLIKTRGQQATLRCSPISGHTSVYWYQQALGLGLQFLLWYDEGEERNRGNFPPRFSGRQFPNYSSELNVNALELEDSALYLCASSAGQGLVGTQYFGPGTRLLVL.

This chain connects TRBV27 to TRBJ2-1; TRBD2 matches at 10 bases. Germline values: CDR1 MNHEY, CDR2 SMNVEV (reference sequence). The CDR3 loop spans 16 amino acids. V lost 5 bases, J lost 2 bases, and 6 bases stayed unmatched. CDR3 in amino acids: CASSAQREGAYNEQFF. In DNA form, the CDR3 reads TGTGCCAGCAGTGCGCAGCGGGAGGGAGCCTACAATGAGCAGTTCTTC.

The chain is built from TRBV7-9 and TRBJ2-7; D is perhaps TRBD1 (6 bases). The CDR3 runs to 13 residues. Trimming took off 5 bases at V and 2 bases at J, with 10 bases between the two ends. Germline V gene lookup returns CDR1 SEHNR and CDR2 FQNEAQ (reference sequence). CDR3 sequence reads: CASSGDTTYEQYF. CDR3 DNA: TGTGCCAGCAGCGGGGACACCACCTACGAGCAGTACTTC.

The rearrangement joins TRBV29-1 to TRBJ2-3, with TRBD1 matching over 11 bases. Germline values: CDR1 SQVTM, CDR2 ANQGSEA. V shed 3 bases, J shed 4 bases, and the junction held 6 bases outside the gene matches. The CDR3 is made up of 15 amino acids. The CDR3: CSVDGTGGTADTQYF. CDR3 nucleotides: TGCAGCGTTGATGGGACAGGGGGGACTGCAGATACGCAGTATTTT.